This T cell receptor beta chain stems from a study of T cell responses to AZD1222 COVID-19 vaccine. Study-wide background: Second-dose recipients at about 4 or about 12 weeks were treated as one pooled group.

To note about this clone: The antigen is not known.

The data were produced by immunoSEQ multiplex PCR, yet TCRdb's version contains in-frame clones alone and is incomplete. The sample has 110,000 to 150,000 clones; about 87% are singletons. Study results and limitations: Without day 14 samples, only post-peak T cell repertoires were studied. Across spike, vaccine-associated CD4 TCRs were found, dominant at 160-218 and 743-854.

This TCR came from an adult in good health. The source was peripheral blood, collected on day 0 of AZD1222 vaccination.

The CDR3 sequence: CASSATTTTGELFF. CDR3 bases: TGTGCCAGCAGTGCGACTACTACCACCGGGGAGCTGTTTTTT. The rearrangement links TRBV2 to TRBJ2-2; tentatively, D is TRBD2 (5 bases). Trimming cost V 4 bases and J 4 bases, with 10 bases left between them. Germline CDR1 SNHLY, CDR2 FYNNEI. The CDR3 consists of 14 residues.